This entry describes one T cell receptor (beta chain). Its specificity is unknown. Amplification of TCR beta CDR3 regions used RNA as the template. The HTBI set primed first-round TCR CDR3 RT-PCR. TCRdb reprocessed the multiplex PCR reads with MiXCR, giving one entry per CDR3 protein. The sample has 450,000 to 650,000 distinct CDR3 sequences; roughly 20% are singletons. The sample comes from a study of T cells in Graves' hyperthyroidism and ophthalmopathy. Overall study: Pretreatment peripheral blood was obtained at initial diagnosis. Whole-study findings and limits: Ophthalmopathy was distinguished from stable hyperthyroidism by 13 V-J signatures. Blood also held most thyroid clonotypes expanded beyond 0.001.

The CDR3 covers 14 residues. The ends were cut back, 5 bases at V and 5 bases at J, with 17 bases in the middle. Germline values: CDR1 SGHRS, CDR2 YFSETQ. Sequenced input: blood. This clonotype was sampled from a young man with Graves' hyperthyroidism. The gene calls are TRBV5-1 and TRBJ2-7; tentatively, D is TRBD2 (5 bases). The CDR3 region is CASSFGLGNDEQYF. DNA of the CDR3: TGCGCCAGCAGTTTTGGACTCGGGAACGACGAGCAGTACTTC.